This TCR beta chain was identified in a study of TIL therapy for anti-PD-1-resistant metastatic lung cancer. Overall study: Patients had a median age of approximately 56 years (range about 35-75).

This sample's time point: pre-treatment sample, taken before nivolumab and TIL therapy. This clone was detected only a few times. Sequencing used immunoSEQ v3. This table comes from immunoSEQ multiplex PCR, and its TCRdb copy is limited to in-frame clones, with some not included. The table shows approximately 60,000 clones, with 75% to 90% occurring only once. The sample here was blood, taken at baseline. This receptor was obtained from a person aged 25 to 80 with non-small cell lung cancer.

CDR3 sequence reads: CASSQGRAKNIQYF. The CDR3, as DNA: TGTGCCAGCAGCCAGGGCAGAGCCAAAAACATTCAGTACTTC. J is TRBJ2-4 and V is TRBV14; D ambiguous. The CDR3 totals 14 residues. Germline V CDR1 and CDR2: SGHDN, FVKESK. Trimming took off 3 bases at V and 0 bases at J, with 6 bases between the two ends.